The 10 T cell receptor beta chains below were found in one sample sequenced in a study of blood T cell repertoires in COVID-19. Generated by immunoSEQ multiplex PCR, the TCRdb table keeps only in-frame clones and is missing some. This table holds 110,000 to 150,000 clones, around 87% found once. The sample was peripheral blood. The receptors come from a woman aged 55-70 years with active COVID-19.

This chain uses TRBV19 with TRBJ2-7; TRBD1 matches 7 bases. Germline V gene data show CDR1 as LNHDA and CDR2 as SQIVND (reference sequence). The CDR3 loop spans 13 amino acids. The J segment lost 3 bases and the V segment lost 4 bases, leaving 3 bases of the junction unmatched. The CDR3 region has the DNA TGTGCCAGTAGTACAAGGGACAGCTACGAGCAGTACTTC. This translates into CASSTRDSYEQYF. Full variable domain (outside the CDR3, taken from reference TRBV19 and TRBJ2-7): DGGITQSPKYLFRKEGQNVTLSCEQNLNHDAMYWYRQDPGQGLRLIYYSQIVNDFQKGDIAEGYSVSREKKESFPLTVTSAQKNPTAFYLCASSTRDSYEQYFGPGTRLTVT.

The chain recombines TRBV27 with TRBJ2-7, with 10 bases matching TRBD2. From germline, CDR1 is MNHEY and CDR2 SMNVEV (reference sequence). This CDR3 comprises 15 residues. V trimming: 6 bases; J trimming: 5 bases; junction bases outside the gene matches: 10. The CDR3 DNA is TGTGCCAGCAGAGACCAGGCTAGCGGGAGCCACGAGCAGTACTTC. It specifies CASRDQASGSHEQYF.

This clone was detected only once. This sequence joins TRBV19 and TRBJ1-5; TRBD1 might be the D (5 bases). The CDR3 has 15 amino acids. With 7 bases removed from V and 3 bases from J, the gap between germline ends came to 16 bases. CDR1 is LNHDA, CDR2 SQIVND, per germline (reference sequence). CDR3 region: CASTSDRGYNQPQHF. The CDR3, as DNA: TGTGCCAGTACCTCGGATAGGGGTTACAATCAGCCCCAGCATTTT.

This chain links TRBV28 with TRBJ2-3, with TRBD2 matching over 12 bases. The V gene's germline CDR1 is MDHEN and CDR2 SYDVKM. The CDR3 length is 19 residues. Trimming cost V 5 bases and J 7 bases; bases outside gene matches: 19. CDR3 DNA sequence: TGTGCCAGCAGTCCCCCTAGCGGGAGGGCCCTGTTCGATATGAATACGCAGTATTTT. Its protein is CASSPPSGRALFDMNTQYF.

CDR3 DNA sequence: TGTGCCAGGAGGTCCTACGATCGCAATGAGCAGTTCTTC. It encodes CARRSYDRNEQFF. The chain combines TRBV28 with TRBJ2-1; D unclear. CDR3 length: 13 amino acids. V shed 9 bases and J shed 6 bases, with 15 bases lying between them. Looked up from germline, CDR1 is MDHEN and CDR2 is SYDVKM.

The rearrangement links TRBV4-3 to TRBJ2-3, with 9 positions matching TRBD2. The germline V gene encodes CDR1 LGHNA and CDR2 YSLEER. The V and J ends lost 2 bases and 3 bases, in that order; junction bases with no gene match: 6. The CDR3 is made up of 16 amino acids. CDR3 region: CASSQHPTSGTDTQYF. The CDR3 DNA is TGCGCCAGCAGCCAACATCCGACTAGCGGAACAGATACGCAGTATTTT.

The chain is built from TRBV5-4 and TRBJ2-1; TRBD2 might be the D (5 bases). CDR1 is SGHNT, CDR2 YYREEE, per germline (reference sequence). Trimming removed 4 bases from V and 0 bases from J, with 14 bases in between. The CDR3 extends over 16 amino acids. This CDR3 reads CASSTRRLASYNEQFF. CDR3 nucleotide sequence: TGTGCCAGCAGCACCCGGAGGTTGGCCTCCTACAATGAGCAGTTCTTC. The full variable domain, in which reference TRBV5-4 and TRBJ2-1 provide the parts outside the CDR3, is ETGVTQSPTHLIKTRGQQVTLRCSSQSGHNTVSWYQQALGQGPQFIFQYYREEENGRGNFPPRFSGLQFPNYSSELNVNALELDDSALYLCASSTRRLASYNEQFFGPGTRLTVL.

The chain recombines TRBV12-2 with TRBJ1-5; the D call TRBD1 from the table was never checked on the DNA. TRBV12-2 is a documented pseudogene. The CDR3 is 17 amino acids. For the CDR3, the DNA is TGTGCAAGTCGCCTGGACAGGGTCTATTGGGGCAATCAGCCCCAGCATTTT. This encodes CASRLDRVYWGNQPQHF.

V and J are TRBV12-3 or TRBV12-4 and TRBJ2-5; 8 nucleotides agree with TRBD1. The CDR3 sequence is 13 residues long. V gave up 6 bases and J gave up 1 base; unmatched junction bases: 1. The CDR3 DNA reads TGTGCCAGCAGGGGACAGGCCCAAGAGACCCAGTACTTC. This sequence encodes CASRGQAQETQYF.

The rearrangement links TRBV19 to TRBJ2-7; no reliable D call. Trimming shortened V by 6 bases and J by 5 bases, and 8 bases separated the two germline ends. The CDR3 sequence is 11 residues long. From germline, CDR1 is LNHDA and CDR2 SQIVND (reference sequence). CDR3 in amino acids: CASSSVDEQYF. The CDR3 DNA reads TGTGCCAGTAGCTCAGTGGACGAGCAGTACTTC.